A selection of T cell receptor beta chains follows, all from one sample in a study of prognosis after radiotherapy for stage I lung cancer. One entry per CDR3 protein, called by TCRdb with MiXCR from the multiplex PCR reads. The sample records about 35,000 distinct CDR3 sequences, under 40% being singletons. The sample was PBMCs, taken before or after stereotactic body radiation therapy (not recorded which). These receptor sequences come from a donor at least 50 years old with non-small cell lung cancer. Both conserved end residues are part of each CDR3. A D gene is named only where the DNA matches it firmly. Clone size is given for some rows only: seen once, a few or many times, or a class if the clone is expanded.

d_call	clone_size	j_call	v_call	cdr3_aa	cdr3_nt
TRBD2	many	TRBJ2-7	TRBV20-1	CSAPSGREFSYEQYF	TGCAGTGCTCCATCCGGGCGGGAGTTTTCCTACGAGCAGTACTTC
-	few	TRBJ1-2	TRBV11-2	CASSLDRRYGYTF	TGTGCCAGCAGCTTAGATCGTCGCTATGGCTACACCTTC
TRBD1	many	TRBJ2-3	TRBV12-3/TRBV12-4	CASSKMPGQGYTQYF	TGTGCCAGCAGTAAGATGCCGGGACAGGGATATACGCAGTATTTT
TRBD2	many	TRBJ2-7	TRBV6-1	CASSAGEGFYEQSF	TGTGCCAGCAGCGCGGGAGAAGGGTTTTACGAGCAGTCCTTC
TRBD1	medium-sized	TRBJ1-6	TRBV27	CASRADRVWNSPLHF	TGTGCCAGCAGAGCGGACAGGGTATGGAATTCACCCCTCCACTTT
TRBD2	-	TRBJ2-3	TRBV5-1	CASSFSGGSSDTQYF	TGCGCCAGCAGCTTTAGCGGGGGGTCATCTGATACGCAGTATTTT
-	-	TRBJ1-5	TRBV12-3/TRBV12-4	CASSWRGNQPQHF	TGTGCCAGCAGTTGGAGGGGGAATCAGCCCCAGCATTTT
-	few	TRBJ2-3	TRBV7-8	CASSFGAGLTDTQYF	TGTGCCAGCAGCTTCGGGGCAGGGTTGACAGATACGCAGTATTTT
-	once	TRBJ1-2	TRBV15	CATSSRVNYGYTF	TGTGCCACCAGCTCACGGGTAAACTATGGCTACACCTTC
TRBD1	many	TRBJ2-3	TRBV15	CATSRRDRASDTQYF	TGTGCCACCAGCAGAAGGGACAGGGCCTCGGATACGCAGTATTTT
-	-	TRBJ1-2	TRBV20-1	CSARDGLGYTF	TGCAGTGCTAGAGATGGGCTGGGCTACACCTTC
-	-	TRBJ1-5	TRBV28	CAISDRGLYSNQPQHF	TGTGCCATCAGCGATAGGGGCCTGTATAGCAATCAGCCCCAGCATTTT
-	-	TRBJ1-1	TRBV20-1	CSARHDRSSGAFF	TGCAGTGCTAGACACGACCGTAGTTCGGGAGCTTTCTTT
-	many	TRBJ1-6	TRBV12-3/TRBV12-4	CASSLAENGNSPLHF	TGTGCCAGCAGTTTAGCGGAAAACGGGAATTCACCCCTCCACTTT
-	many	TRBJ2-1	TRBV6-1	CASRGLRSGHNNEQFF	TGTGCCAGCAGGGGCTTACGTAGCGGACATAACAATGAGCAGTTCTTC
-	many	TRBJ2-6	TRBV5-1	CASSQRELSGANVLTF	TGCGCCAGCAGTCAACGGGAATTATCTGGGGCCAACGTCCTGACTTTC
-	many	TRBJ2-7	TRBV5-1	CASSLDVGGGRSYEQYF	TGCGCCAGCAGCTTGGACGTCGGTGGGGGGAGGTCCTACGAGCAGTACTTC
-	-	TRBJ2-5	TRBV5-1	CASSFGSAFTGETQYF	TGCGCCAGCAGCTTCGGGTCGGCCTTTACCGGAGAGACCCAGTACTTC
-	-	TRBJ2-1	TRBV30	CAWSVPTDEQFF	TGTGCCTGGAGTGTACCCACCGATGAACAGTTCTTC
-	-	TRBJ1-2	TRBV5-1	CASSAAQGFGYTF	TGCGCCAGCAGCGCCGCACAGGGATTTGGCTACACCTTC
-	many	TRBJ2-2	TRBV28	CASSPLGGNTGELFF	TGTGCCAGCAGCCCCCTGGGGGGGAACACCGGGGAGCTGTTTTTT
-	-	TRBJ2-5	TRBV13	CSSSQQETQYF	TGTTCCAGCAGCCAGCAGGAGACCCAGTACTTC
-	-	TRBJ1-1	TRBV2	CASSEEGNMNTEAFF	TGTGCCAGCAGTGAGGAAGGGAATATGAACACTGAAGCTTTCTTT
-	large	TRBJ1-6	TRBV7-9	CASSLDNSPLHF	TGTGCCAGCAGCTTAGATAATTCACCCCTCCACTTT
TRBD1	many	TRBJ2-5	TRBV19	CASSPSRDRGRETQYF	TGTGCCAGTAGCCCCTCGAGGGACAGGGGACGTGAGACCCAGTACTTC
-	many	TRBJ1-1	TRBV2	CASHVGQNTEAFF	TGTGCCAGTCACGTAGGACAGAACACTGAAGCTTTCTTT
TRBD1	few	TRBJ1-1	TRBV3-1	CASSAGERTGDTEAFF	TGTGCCAGCAGCGCAGGGGAAAGGACAGGGGACACTGAAGCTTTCTTT
-	many	TRBJ2-5	TRBV18	CASSPETISQETQYF	TGTGCCAGCTCACCGGAGACCATATCCCAAGAGACCCAGTACTTC
-	-	TRBJ2-3	TRBV28	CASSLATDTQYF	TGTGCCAGCAGCCTAGCCACAGATACGCAGTATTTT
TRBD1	medium-sized	TRBJ2-7	TRBV6-1	CASRPGQGSYEQYF	TGTGCCAGCAGACCGGGACAGGGGTCCTACGAGCAGTACTTC
-	many	TRBJ2-4	TRBV7-9	CASSLGPQGQNIQYF	TGTGCCAGCAGCTTAGGGCCCCAGGGCCAAAACATTCAGTACTTC
-	few	TRBJ2-4	TRBV30	CAWSGGLNIQYF	TGTGCCTGGAGTGGCGGCTTAAACATTCAGTACTTC
-	many	TRBJ1-2	TRBV19	CASSMGTGTTYTF	TGTGCCAGTAGTATGGGGACCGGGACAACATACACCTTC
TRBD2	many	TRBJ2-2	TRBV5-6	CASSPLKVAGTNTGELFF	TGTGCCAGCAGCCCTCTTAAGGTAGCGGGGACGAACACCGGGGAGCTGTTTTTT
TRBD1	medium-sized	TRBJ2-2	TRBV12-3/TRBV12-4	CASSSRQGGAGELFF	TGTGCCAGCAGTTCAAGACAGGGGGGAGCCGGGGAGCTGTTTTTT
-	many	TRBJ1-2	TRBV2	CASSEQGLGGYTF	TGTGCCAGCAGTGAACAGGGGTTAGGTGGCTACACCTTC
-	-	TRBJ2-2	TRBV30	CAWNFGGHNTGELFF	TGTGCCTGGAACTTTGGGGGACACAACACCGGGGAGCTGTTTTTT
-	many	TRBJ2-7	TRBV6-1	CASRPGATGSSYEQYF	TGTGCCAGCAGGCCCGGGGCCACGGGGAGCTCCTACGAGCAGTACTTC
-	many	TRBJ1-1	TRBV6-2/TRBV6-3	CASGLRILNTEAFF	TGTGCCAGCGGGCTCAGAATCCTGAACACTGAAGCTTTCTTT
-	many	TRBJ2-7	TRBV5-6	CASSLVDRSGEQYF	TGTGCCAGCAGCTTGGTTGACAGGTCGGGCGAGCAGTACTTC
TRBD1	many	TRBJ2-7	TRBV20-1	CSARDRADYEQYF	TGCAGTGCTAGGGACAGGGCCGACTACGAGCAGTACTTC
-	many	TRBJ2-7	TRBV11-3	CASSLGRLYEQYF	TGTGCCAGCAGCTTAGGCCGCCTCTACGAGCAGTACTTC
TRBD1	many	TRBJ1-6	TRBV5-6	CASSGTGESPLHF	TGTGCCAGCAGCGGTACAGGGGAGTCACCCCTCCACTTT
TRBD2	-	TRBJ2-5	TRBV9	CASSASGGPQETQYF	TGTGCCAGCAGCGCCTCGGGGGGTCCACAAGAGACCCAGTACTTC
-	many	TRBJ2-3	TRBV2	CASSWHASTDTQYF	TGTGCCAGCAGTTGGCATGCTAGCACAGATACGCAGTATTTT
TRBD2	many	TRBJ2-2	TRBV19	CASSMGLAGGTGELFF	TGTGCCAGTAGCATGGGACTAGCGGGAGGCACCGGGGAGCTGTTTTTT
TRBD1	-	TRBJ2-7	TRBV20-1	CSATQGAGLAVAWQYF	TGCAGTGCTACGCAGGGGGCAGGGCTAGCTGTAGCCTGGCAGTACTTC
TRBD1	many	TRBJ1-1	TRBV19	CASSRDREFDEAFF	TGTGCCAGTAGCCGCGACAGGGAATTCGATGAAGCTTTCTTT
TRBD2	-	TRBJ2-7	TRBV6-1	CPSSGASGSSHYEQYF	TGTCCCAGCAGCGGGGCGAGCGGCTCTTCTCATTACGAGCAGTACTTC